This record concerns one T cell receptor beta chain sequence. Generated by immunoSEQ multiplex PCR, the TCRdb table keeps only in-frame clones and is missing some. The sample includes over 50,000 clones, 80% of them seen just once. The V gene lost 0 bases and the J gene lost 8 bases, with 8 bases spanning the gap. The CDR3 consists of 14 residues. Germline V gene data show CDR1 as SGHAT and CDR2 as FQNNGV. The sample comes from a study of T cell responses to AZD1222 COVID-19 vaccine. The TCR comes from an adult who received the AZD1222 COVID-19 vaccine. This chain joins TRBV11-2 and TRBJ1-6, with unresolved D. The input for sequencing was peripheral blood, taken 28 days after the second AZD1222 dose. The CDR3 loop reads CASSLDPSYSPLHF. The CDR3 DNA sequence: TGTGCCAGCAGCTTAGACCCTTCTTATTCACCCCTCCACTTT.